Listed here is a single TCR beta chain. This sample includes further DNA sequences coding for the same CDR3. The data were taken from a study of blood T cell repertoires in COVID-19. Germline V gene lookup returns CDR1 SGHTA and CDR2 FQGNSA. Trimming removed 5 bases at V and 3 bases at J, with 11 bases between. This CDR3 has 15 amino acids. Repertoires were generated with immunoSEQ multiplex PCR, while TCRdb's copy carries only in-frame clones and drops some. The data hold under 55,000 clones, with approximately 87% observed a single time. The source of this sequence is a human donor in a cohort sampled during active COVID-19. The sequenced material came from peripheral blood. This sequence joins TRBV7-2 and TRBJ1-6, with TRBD1 as a possible D gene (5 bases). The chain's CDR3 is CASSPGGSYNSPLHF. The CDR3 DNA reads TGTGCCAGCAGCCCCGGGGGAAGCTATAATTCACCCCTCCACTTT.